The 7 T cell receptor beta chains in this list originate from one sample, sequenced in a study of cytotoxic CD8 clonotypes in ibrutinib-treated CLL. Some clones are missing from TCRdb's copy, which holds only in-frame ones; the method was immunoSEQ multiplex PCR. Of fewer than 400,000 clones in the sample, 67% were seen once. This specimen was PBMCs, taken after 36 months of ibrutinib treatment. The receptors were sampled from a human donor with chronic lymphocytic leukemia.

The DNA of the CDR3 is TGTGCCAGTAGTATAAGAGGGGGCGCGTCCTACAATGAGCAGTTCTTC. Translated, it gives CASSIRGGASYNEQFF. V usage is TRBV19 and J usage is TRBJ2-1, with 7 bases matching TRBD1. The V gene end was trimmed by 2 bases and the J gene end by 1 base; junction bases not matched to a gene: 5. CDR1 and CDR2 from the germline V gene are LNHDA and SQIVND (reference sequence). This CDR3 is built from 16 residues.

The chain uses TRBV4-3 and TRBJ2-5; 8 bases map to TRBD1. Per germline, CDR1 LGHNA and CDR2 YSLEER. The CDR3 consists of 17 residues. Trimming at V came to 4 bases and at J to 5 bases, leaving 15 bases not matched to a gene. The DNA of the CDR3 is TGCGCCAGCAGCCTTCTCCCCTTCGACAGGGGTAGGGAGACCCAGTACTTC. It translates to CASSLLPFDRGRETQYF.

The chain carries TRBV14 and TRBJ2-7; 7 bases align to TRBD1. The J segment lost 0 bases and the V segment lost 0 bases, leaving 5 bases of the junction unmatched. This CDR3 region has 16 residues. CDR1 is SGHDN, CDR2 FVKESK, per germline. In DNA form, the CDR3 reads TGTGCCAGCAGCCAAGAAGCGGCAGGGGGCTCCTACGAGCAGTACTTC. It is translated as CASSQEAAGGSYEQYF.

This chain uses TRBV2 with TRBJ1-6, with TRBD1 identical over 8 bases. V trimming: 7 bases; J trimming: 5 bases; junction bases outside the gene matches: 7. Germline CDR1 is SNHLY and CDR2 is FYNNEI. The CDR3 consists of 15 residues. DNA for the CDR3: TGTGCCAGCATATCGGACAGGGCGGATAATTCACCCCTCCACTTT. It translates to CASISDRADNSPLHF.

DNA for the CDR3: TGTGCCAGCAGTTTCCTAGCCGAAGAGACCCAGTACTTC. It translates to CASSFLAEETQYF. The chain is built from TRBV27 and TRBJ2-5; tentatively, D is TRBD2 (5 bases). The germline V gene has CDR1 MNHEY and CDR2 SMNVEV (reference sequence). Trimming shortened V by 3 bases and J by 3 bases, and 8 bases separated the two germline ends. CDR3 size: 13 residues.

The chain employs TRBV9 and TRBJ2-3; D is undetermined. Germline V gene data show CDR1 as SGDLS and CDR2 as YYNGEE. The CDR3 is made up of 14 amino acids. The V gene lost 0 bases and the J gene lost 2 bases, with 7 bases spanning the gap. This CDR3 is CASSVVLNTDTQYF. For the CDR3, the DNA is TGTGCCAGCAGCGTAGTTCTCAACACAGATACGCAGTATTTT. Complete variable domain (other parts from reference TRBV9 and TRBJ2-3): DSGVTQTPKHLITATGQRVTLRCSPRSGDLSVYWYQQSLDQGLQFLIQYYNGEERAKGNILERFSAQQFPDLHSELNLSSLELGDSALYFCASSVVLNTDTQYFGPGTRLTVL.

The chain links TRBV29-1 to TRBJ2-7; maybe TRBD2 (6 bases). The germline gives CDR1 SQVTM, CDR2 ANQGSEA. This CDR3 is 13 amino acids long. Trimming shortened V by 3 bases and J by 7 bases, and 16 bases separated the two germline ends. Here the CDR3 reads CSVDGGNPVEQYF. CDR3 coding DNA: TGCAGCGTTGACGGAGGGAATCCGGTGGAGCAGTACTTC.